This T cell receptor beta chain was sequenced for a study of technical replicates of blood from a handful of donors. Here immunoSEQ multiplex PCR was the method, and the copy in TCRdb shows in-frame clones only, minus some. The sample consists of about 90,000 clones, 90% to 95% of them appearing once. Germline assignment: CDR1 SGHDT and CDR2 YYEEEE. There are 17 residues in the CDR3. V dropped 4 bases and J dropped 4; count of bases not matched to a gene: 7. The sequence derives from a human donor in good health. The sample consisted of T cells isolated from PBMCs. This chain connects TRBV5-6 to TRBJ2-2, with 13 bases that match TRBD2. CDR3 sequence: CASSLQGTSGITGELFF. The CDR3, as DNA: TGTGCCAGCAGCCTTCAGGGGACTAGCGGGATCACCGGGGAGCTGTTTTTT.